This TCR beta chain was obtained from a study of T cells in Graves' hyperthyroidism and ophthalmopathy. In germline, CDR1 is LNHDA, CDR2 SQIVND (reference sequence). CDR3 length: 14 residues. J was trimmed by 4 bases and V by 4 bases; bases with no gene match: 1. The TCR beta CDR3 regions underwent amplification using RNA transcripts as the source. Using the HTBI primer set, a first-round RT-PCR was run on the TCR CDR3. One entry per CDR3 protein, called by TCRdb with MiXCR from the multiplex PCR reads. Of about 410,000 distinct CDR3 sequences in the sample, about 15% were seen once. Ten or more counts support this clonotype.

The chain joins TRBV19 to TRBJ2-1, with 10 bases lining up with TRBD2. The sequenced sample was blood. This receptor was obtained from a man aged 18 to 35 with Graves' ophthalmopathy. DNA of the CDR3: TGTGCCAGTAGTAAAGCGGGGGGGTACAATGAGCAGTTCTTC. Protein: CASSKAGGYNEQFF. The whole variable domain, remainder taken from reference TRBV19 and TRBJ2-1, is DGGITQSPKYLFRKEGQNVTLSCEQNLNHDAMYWYRQDPGQGLRLIYYSQIVNDFQKGDIAEGYSVSREKKESFPLTVTSAQKNPTAFYLCASSKAGGYNEQFFGPGTRLTVL.